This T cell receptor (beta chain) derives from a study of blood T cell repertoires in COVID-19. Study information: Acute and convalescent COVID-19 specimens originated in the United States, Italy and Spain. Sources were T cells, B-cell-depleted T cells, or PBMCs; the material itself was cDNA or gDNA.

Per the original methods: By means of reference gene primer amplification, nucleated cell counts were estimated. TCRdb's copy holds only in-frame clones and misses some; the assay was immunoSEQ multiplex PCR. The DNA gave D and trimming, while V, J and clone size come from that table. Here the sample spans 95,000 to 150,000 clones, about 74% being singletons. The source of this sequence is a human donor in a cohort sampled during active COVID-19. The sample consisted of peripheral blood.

The CDR3, as DNA: TGTGCCAGCAGCTTGGACGGGTTGACCTACTACGAGCAGTACTTC. It is translated as CASSLDGLTYYEQYF. The rearrangement links TRBV5-5 to TRBJ2-7; no definite D call. CDR1 and CDR2 from the germline V gene are SGHKS and YYEKEE (reference sequence). Trimming removed 0 bases at V and 3 bases at J, with 13 bases between. The CDR3 loop spans 15 amino acids.